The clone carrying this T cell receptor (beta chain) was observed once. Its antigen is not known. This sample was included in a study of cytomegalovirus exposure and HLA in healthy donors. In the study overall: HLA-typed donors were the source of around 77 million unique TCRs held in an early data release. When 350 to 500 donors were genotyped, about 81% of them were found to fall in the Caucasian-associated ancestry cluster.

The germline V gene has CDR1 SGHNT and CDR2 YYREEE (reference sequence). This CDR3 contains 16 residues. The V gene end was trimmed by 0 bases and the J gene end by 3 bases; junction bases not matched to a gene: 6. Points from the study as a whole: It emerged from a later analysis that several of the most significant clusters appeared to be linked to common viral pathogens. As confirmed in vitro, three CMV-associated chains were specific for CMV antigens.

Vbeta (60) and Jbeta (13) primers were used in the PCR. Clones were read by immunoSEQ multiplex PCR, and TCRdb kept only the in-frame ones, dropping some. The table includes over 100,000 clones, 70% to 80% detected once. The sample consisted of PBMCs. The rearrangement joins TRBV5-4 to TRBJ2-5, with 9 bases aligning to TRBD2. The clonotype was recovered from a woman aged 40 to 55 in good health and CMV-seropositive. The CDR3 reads CASSLGGGGAKETQYF. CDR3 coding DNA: TGTGCCAGCAGCTTGGGCGGCGGGGGGGCGAAAGAGACCCAGTACTTC.